Listed below are T cell receptor beta chains from one sample, sequenced in a study of cytomegalovirus exposure and HLA in healthy donors. The data were produced by immunoSEQ multiplex PCR, yet TCRdb's version contains in-frame clones alone and is incomplete. The sample yields tens of thousands of clones, roughly 80% seen once. The sample consisted of PBMCs. The receptors here all came from a man aged 40-55 years in good health and CMV-seronegative. Each CDR3 is given with its conserved first and last residue. The D gene is left open where the match is weak. Clone sizes are given selectively: once, few, many, or a class where the clone is expanded.

NA TRBJ1-4 TRBV13 NA CASSPRAREKLFF TGTGCCAGCAGCCCACGCGCCAGGGAAAAACTGTTTTTT
TRBD1 TRBJ1-4 TRBV4-1 few CASSLLGTGADNEKLFF TGCGCCAGCAGCCTCCTCGGGACAGGGGCGGATAATGAAAAACTGTTTTTT
NA TRBJ1-4 TRBV9 NA CASSVDGRLATNEKLFF TGTGCCAGCAGCGTAGATGGGAGATTAGCAACTAATGAAAAACTGTTTTTT
TRBD1 TRBJ2-4 TRBV19 NA CASSSQGATEDIQYF TGTGCCAGTAGTTCACAGGGGGCAACGGAAGACATTCAGTACTTC
NA TRBJ1-3 TRBV9 NA CASSVEAGGNTIYF TGTGCCAGCAGCGTAGAAGCGGGCGGAAACACCATATATTTT
TRBD1 TRBJ2-7 TRBV18 few CASSRNIGRTGYNEQYF TGTGCCAGCTCACGAAACATCGGCCGGACAGGGTATAACGAGCAGTACTTC
TRBD1 TRBJ2-2 TRBV6-5 NA CASSYNRGNTGELFF TGTGCCAGCAGTTACAACAGGGGCAACACCGGGGAGCTGTTTTTT
TRBD1 TRBJ2-7 TRBV27 NA CASRRTGTGIPNVYEQYF TGTGCCAGCAGGCGAACCGGGACAGGGATCCCCAACGTCTACGAGCAGTACTTC
NA TRBJ1-5 TRBV11-2 NA CASSFQDYQPQHF TGTGCCAGCAGCTTTCAGGATTATCAGCCCCAGCATTTT
TRBD2 TRBJ2-3 TRBV28 NA CASSFGGGSTDTQYF TGTGCCAGCAGTTTTGGGGGAGGGAGCACAGATACGCAGTATTTT
NA TRBJ1-1 TRBV12-5 NA CASGPGGAGDTEAFF TGTGCTAGTGGTCCGGGAGGGGCTGGGGACACTGAAGCTTTCTTT
TRBD2 TRBJ2-7 TRBV25-1 NA CASSELSSGGTSSYEQYF TGTGCCAGCAGTGAATTGAGTAGCGGGGGAACAAGCTCCTACGAGCAGTACTTC
TRBD1 TRBJ1-4 TRBV18 few CASSPGQAMEEKLFF TGTGCCAGCTCACCCGGACAGGCCATGGAGGAAAAACTGTTTTTT
TRBD2 TRBJ2-3 TRBV4-2 NA CASSQESAGGHTDTQYF TGTGCCAGCAGCCAAGAAAGCGCGGGGGGACACACAGATACGCAGTATTTT
TRBD2 TRBJ2-1 TRBV7-8 NA CASSIREGRANEQFF TGTGCCAGCAGCATAAGGGAGGGCCGAGCCAATGAGCAGTTCTTC
NA TRBJ1-4 TRBV15 NA CATSGNRVEKLFF TGTGCCACCAGCGGGAACAGGGTCGAAAAACTGTTTTTT
NA TRBJ1-1 TRBV6-6 NA CASMKGDTEAFF TGTGCCAGCATGAAGGGGGACACTGAAGCTTTCTTT
TRBD1 TRBJ1-2 TRBV2 once CASRSDRVLYGYTF TGTGCCAGCAGATCGGACAGGGTCCTCTATGGCTACACCTTC
NA TRBJ1-5 TRBV28 NA CASSLPGRGTQPQHF TGTGCCAGCAGCCTTCCGGGGAGGGGAACTCAGCCCCAGCATTTT
NA TRBJ2-5 TRBV5-1 NA CASSLPGARRETQYF TGCGCCAGCAGCTTGCCAGGGGCCAGGAGGGAGACCCAGTACTTC
TRBD1 TRBJ1-5 TRBV19 NA CASTRGQGPQPQHF TGTGCCAGTACCCGGGGACAGGGGCCACAGCCCCAGCATTTT
NA TRBJ2-7 TRBV13 NA CASSLFGRQGYYEQYF TGTGCCAGCAGCTTATTCGGTAGGCAGGGATACTACGAGCAGTACTTC
NA TRBJ2-7 TRBV2 NA CASNYGQSYEQYF TGTGCCAGCAACTATGGACAGAGCTACGAGCAGTACTTC
NA TRBJ2-1 TRBV9 NA CASSIGTGDLVEQFF TGTGCCAGCTCCATTGGGACGGGAGACCTGGTTGAGCAGTTCTTC
NA TRBJ1-2 TRBV28 NA CASSLRQTGNYGYTF TGTGCCAGCAGTTTACGCCAAACAGGGAACTATGGCTACACCTTC
TRBD1 TRBJ2-1 TRBV25-1 NA CASSRMDRTYNEQFF TGTGCCAGCAGTAGGATGGACAGGACGTACAATGAGCAGTTCTTC
TRBD2 TRBJ2-3 TRBV11-3 NA CASSLDLAGLAGTDTQYF TGTGCCAGCAGCTTAGATCTCGCCGGACTAGCCGGCACAGATACGCAGTATTTT
TRBD1 TRBJ1-3 TRBV6-6 NA CASSPGGSGGNTIYF TGTGCCAGCAGTCCAGGGGGCTCGGGGGGAAACACCATATATTTT
TRBD1 TRBJ1-2 TRBV28 NA CASSRTGAGGSNYGYTF TGTGCCAGCAGTCGGACAGGGGCCGGGGGGTCTAACTATGGCTACACCTTC
NA TRBJ2-7 TRBV11-2 NA CASSSHMGGDYEQYF TGTGCCAGCAGCTCACACATGGGAGGAGACTACGAGCAGTACTTC
NA TRBJ1-2 TRBV27 once CASSPTTANYGYTF TGTGCCAGCAGTCCCACGACAGCTAACTATGGCTACACCTTC
NA TRBJ2-2 TRBV28 NA CASSLGGSGELFF TGTGCCAGCAGTTTGGGCGGGTCCGGGGAGCTGTTTTTT
NA TRBJ2-2 TRBV5-4 NA CASSGSYRDGGELFF TGTGCCAGCAGCGGGTCCTACAGGGATGGCGGGGAGCTGTTTTTT
TRBD2 TRBJ2-1 TRBV13 NA CASSSPHGGAYNEQFF TGTGCCAGCAGCTCCCCTCACGGGGGGGCGTACAATGAGCAGTTCTTC
TRBD1 TRBJ1-1 TRBV5-6 NA CASSLGQGVTEAFF TGTGCCAGCAGCCTAGGACAGGGGGTAACTGAAGCTTTCTTT
TRBD2 TRBJ2-1 TRBV5-1 medium-sized CASSTETLASSSYNEQFF TGCGCCAGCAGCACGGAAACACTAGCGTCGAGCTCCTACAATGAGCAGTTCTTC
NA TRBJ1-2 TRBV27 NA CASSSFPRQSLRGYTF TGTGCCAGCAGTTCCTTCCCCCGACAGTCCCTGAGGGGCTACACCTTC
NA TRBJ2-3 TRBV5-1 once CASSLEAVPTDTQYF TGCGCCAGCAGCTTGGAAGCGGTACCCACAGATACGCAGTATTTT
TRBD1 TRBJ2-3 TRBV5-5 NA CASSYGLTGGTDTQYF TGTGCCAGCAGCTACGGACTAACAGGGGGGACAGATACGCAGTATTTT
NA TRBJ1-1 TRBV11-2 NA CASSSGRATEAFF TGTGCCAGCAGCTCCGGCAGGGCCACTGAAGCTTTCTTT
TRBD1 TRBJ2-5 TRBV5-6 NA CASSPQGQGQETQYF TGTGCCAGCAGCCCCCAGGGACAGGGACAAGAGACCCAGTACTTC
TRBD2 TRBJ2-3 TRBV6-1 NA CASSDAGGSTDTQYF TGTGCCAGCAGTGATGCGGGGGGTTCCACAGATACGCAGTATTTT
NA TRBJ2-7 TRBV6-5 NA CASSPAPGRSYEQYF TGTGCCAGCAGCCCCGCTCCGGGAAGATCCTACGAGCAGTACTTC
NA TRBJ2-2 TRBV21-1 NA CASSNTEPGQGDTGELFF TGTGCCAGCAGCAACACAGAACCGGGACAGGGGGACACCGGGGAGCTGTTTTTT
NA TRBJ1-3 TRBV30 few CAWSAGAAVSGNAIYF TGTGCCTGGAGTGCGGGTGCGGCAGTCTCTGGAAACGCCATATATTTT
TRBD1 TRBJ2-7 TRBV7-8 NA CASSFPGQQTQYF TGTGCCAGCAGCTTCCCGGGACAGCAGACTCAGTACTTC